This is a list of T cell receptor beta chains from one sample in a study of beta chain features in type 1 diabetes. Repertoires were generated with immunoSEQ multiplex PCR, while TCRdb's copy carries only in-frame clones and drops some. The sample lists some 280,000 clones; 14% were seen once. The sequenced sample consisted of naive CD4+ T cells from blood. These receptor sequences come from a man aged 25-45 years with type 1 diabetes. Both conserved end residues are part of each CDR3. D genes are given only for firm matches. Only part of the rows carry a size: once, few, many, or a class if the clone is expanded.

V gene: TRBV15; clone size: NA; J gene: TRBJ1-4; D gene: NA; CDR3 protein: CATSRDRVGNEKLFF; CDR3 DNA: TGTGCCACCAGCAGAGACAGGGTCGGGAATGAAAAACTGTTTTTT
V gene: TRBV5-1; clone size: few; J gene: TRBJ1-1; D gene: TRBD1; CDR3 protein: CASSFSGTANTEAFF; CDR3 DNA: TGCGCCAGCAGCTTCTCTGGGACAGCCAACACTGAAGCTTTCTTT
V gene: TRBV6-5; clone size: NA; J gene: TRBJ2-1; D gene: TRBD1; CDR3 protein: CASSTAGGNEQFF; CDR3 DNA: TGTGCCAGCAGTACTGCAGGGGGCAATGAGCAGTTCTTC
V gene: TRBV15; clone size: few; J gene: TRBJ1-5; D gene: NA; CDR3 protein: CATSRDLSGEPQHF; CDR3 DNA: TGTGCCACCAGCAGAGACCTCTCCGGGGAGCCCCAGCATTTT
V gene: TRBV11-2; clone size: few; J gene: TRBJ2-7; D gene: NA; CDR3 protein: CASRPRGRLYEQYF; CDR3 DNA: TGTGCCAGTCGCCCTCGCGGAAGGCTCTACGAGCAGTACTTC
V gene: TRBV7-7; clone size: NA; J gene: TRBJ2-2; D gene: NA; CDR3 protein: CASSHRQNTGELFF; CDR3 DNA: TGTGCTAGCAGCCATCGACAGAACACCGGGGAGCTGTTTTTT
V gene: TRBV27; clone size: few; J gene: TRBJ1-1; D gene: NA; CDR3 protein: CASAHSDRNTEAFF; CDR3 DNA: TGTGCCAGCGCTCATTCCGACAGGAACACTGAAGCTTTCTTT
V gene: TRBV7-2; clone size: few; J gene: TRBJ2-7; D gene: TRBD1; CDR3 protein: CASSLNRGSEQYF; CDR3 DNA: TGTGCCAGCAGCTTAAACAGGGGAAGCGAGCAGTACTTC
V gene: TRBV7-3; clone size: NA; J gene: TRBJ1-3; D gene: NA; CDR3 protein: CASSLSFSGAGNTIYF; CDR3 DNA: TGTGCCAGCAGCTTATCCTTTTCAGGGGCTGGAAACACCATATATTTT
V gene: TRBV11-1; clone size: NA; J gene: TRBJ2-3; D gene: TRBD2; CDR3 protein: CASRPTSGRATDTQYF; CDR3 DNA: TGTGCCAGCAGGCCGACTAGCGGGAGGGCCACAGATACGCAGTATTTT
V gene: TRBV6-5; clone size: NA; J gene: TRBJ1-5; D gene: NA; CDR3 protein: CASSYSRASNQPQHF; CDR3 DNA: TGTGCCAGCAGTTACTCGAGGGCTAGCAATCAGCCCCAGCATTTT
V gene: TRBV7-8; clone size: few; J gene: TRBJ2-1; D gene: TRBD2; CDR3 protein: CASSPWTSGTYNEQFF; CDR3 DNA: TGTGCCAGCAGCCCATGGACTAGCGGGACCTACAATGAGCAGTTCTTC
V gene: TRBV7-8; clone size: few; J gene: TRBJ2-7; D gene: NA; CDR3 protein: CASSSIPQGSYEQYF; CDR3 DNA: TGTGCCAGCAGCTCGATCCCTCAGGGGTCCTACGAGCAGTACTTC
V gene: TRBV2; clone size: few; J gene: TRBJ1-5; D gene: NA; CDR3 protein: CASSEDSYQPQHF; CDR3 DNA: TGTGCCAGCAGTGAGGACAGCTATCAGCCCCAGCATTTT
V gene: TRBV5-1; clone size: NA; J gene: TRBJ2-5; D gene: TRBD2; CDR3 protein: CASSPGIAGGQETQYF; CDR3 DNA: TGCGCCAGCAGCCCGGGAATAGCGGGAGGACAAGAGACCCAGTACTTC
V gene: TRBV4-3; clone size: NA; J gene: TRBJ1-2; D gene: NA; CDR3 protein: CASSQDRRSSGYTF; CDR3 DNA: TGCGCCAGCAGCCAAGATCGCCGGTCGAGTGGCTACACCTTC
V gene: TRBV27; clone size: few; J gene: TRBJ1-5; D gene: NA; CDR3 protein: CASSQNGGGNQPQHF; CDR3 DNA: TGTGCCAGCAGTCAAAATGGGGGGGGCAATCAGCCCCAGCATTTT
V gene: TRBV7-3; clone size: few; J gene: TRBJ2-7; D gene: NA; CDR3 protein: CASSPNGGTYEQYF; CDR3 DNA: TGTGCCAGCAGCCCCAACGGAGGGACCTACGAGCAGTACTTC
V gene: TRBV4-3; clone size: NA; J gene: TRBJ2-2; D gene: TRBD2; CDR3 protein: CASSQGGANTGELFF; CDR3 DNA: TGCGCCAGCAGCCAGGGAGGGGCGAACACCGGGGAGCTGTTTTTT
V gene: TRBV2; clone size: few; J gene: TRBJ2-7; D gene: NA; CDR3 protein: CASSLIPQGGEQYF; CDR3 DNA: TGTGCCAGCAGCCTAATCCCACAGGGTGGCGAGCAGTACTTC
V gene: TRBV29-1; clone size: few; J gene: TRBJ1-1; D gene: TRBD1; CDR3 protein: CSAPGQENTEAFF; CDR3 DNA: TGCAGCGCCCCGGGACAGGAGAACACTGAAGCTTTCTTT
V gene: TRBV18; clone size: NA; J gene: TRBJ2-1; D gene: NA; CDR3 protein: CASSPLGAVPVEQFF; CDR3 DNA: TGTGCCAGCTCACCACTTGGGGCCGTCCCGGTTGAGCAGTTCTTC
V gene: TRBV7-3; clone size: few; J gene: TRBJ2-6; D gene: TRBD1; CDR3 protein: CASSVGTGSAGANVLTF; CDR3 DNA: TGTGCCAGCAGCGTGGGGACAGGGTCTGCTGGGGCCAACGTCCTGACTTTC
V gene: TRBV28; clone size: few; J gene: TRBJ1-4; D gene: NA; CDR3 protein: CASSPRNEKLFF; CDR3 DNA: TGTGCCAGCAGTCCTCGGAATGAAAAACTGTTTTTT
V gene: TRBV29-1; clone size: NA; J gene: TRBJ2-3; D gene: TRBD1; CDR3 protein: CSGELGLRDRQYF; CDR3 DNA: TGCAGCGGAGAACTGGGGCTCCGGGACAGGCAGTATTTT
V gene: TRBV28; clone size: few; J gene: TRBJ2-1; D gene: TRBD1; CDR3 protein: CASSQTATGGNEQFF; CDR3 DNA: TGTGCCAGCAGCCAAACCGCAACAGGGGGCAATGAGCAGTTCTTC
V gene: TRBV4-2; clone size: few; J gene: TRBJ2-7; D gene: TRBD2; CDR3 protein: CASSQATSGFTYEQYF; CDR3 DNA: TGTGCCAGCAGCCAAGCGACTAGCGGGTTCACCTACGAGCAGTACTTC
V gene: TRBV28; clone size: NA; J gene: TRBJ2-1; D gene: NA; CDR3 protein: CASSSGQHNEQFF; CDR3 DNA: TGTGCCAGCAGTTCGGGACAACACAATGAGCAGTTCTTC
V gene: TRBV30; clone size: NA; J gene: TRBJ2-5; D gene: NA; CDR3 protein: CAWRDGLVDLETQYF; CDR3 DNA: TGTGCCTGGAGAGATGGTCTTGTAGATCTAGAGACCCAGTACTTC
V gene: TRBV7-2; clone size: once; J gene: TRBJ1-1; D gene: NA; CDR3 protein: CASSLPSTEAFF; CDR3 DNA: TGTGCCAGCAGTCTGCCGAGCACTGAAGCTTTCTTT
V gene: TRBV5-4; clone size: NA; J gene: TRBJ2-7; D gene: NA; CDR3 protein: CASSLQGGASSYEQYF; CDR3 DNA: TGTGCCAGCAGCTTACAAGGAGGAGCGTCCTCCTACGAGCAGTACTTC
V gene: TRBV6-6; clone size: few; J gene: TRBJ2-5; D gene: NA; CDR3 protein: CASSYPRGYKETQYF; CDR3 DNA: TGTGCCAGCAGTTACCCCCGAGGCTACAAAGAGACCCAGTACTTC
V gene: TRBV11-2; clone size: few; J gene: TRBJ2-5; D gene: TRBD2; CDR3 protein: CASSLDLAGGPGVETQYF; CDR3 DNA: TGTGCCAGCAGCTTAGATCTAGCGGGAGGGCCGGGTGTGGAGACCCAGTACTTC
V gene: TRBV30; clone size: NA; J gene: TRBJ1-1; D gene: NA; CDR3 protein: CAWSAWQGEAFF; CDR3 DNA: TGTGCCTGGAGTGCTTGGCAGGGTGAAGCTTTCTTT
V gene: TRBV27; clone size: NA; J gene: TRBJ1-1; D gene: TRBD1; CDR3 protein: CAIRTGDTEAFF; CDR3 DNA: TGTGCCATCCGGACAGGAGACACTGAAGCTTTCTTT
V gene: TRBV7-9; clone size: few; J gene: TRBJ1-1; D gene: NA; CDR3 protein: CASTSRGSTEAFF; CDR3 DNA: TGTGCCAGCACCTCCAGGGGTTCCACTGAAGCTTTCTTT
V gene: TRBV6-5; clone size: NA; J gene: TRBJ1-2; D gene: NA; CDR3 protein: CASSWDNRVNSGYTF; CDR3 DNA: TGTGCCAGCAGTTGGGACAACAGGGTTAACAGTGGCTACACCTTC
V gene: TRBV29-1; clone size: NA; J gene: TRBJ2-4; D gene: TRBD1; CDR3 protein: CSVGTGENIQYF; CDR3 DNA: TGCAGCGTAGGGACAGGGGAAAACATTCAGTACTTC
V gene: TRBV6-5; clone size: few; J gene: TRBJ2-7; D gene: TRBD1; CDR3 protein: CASSYSGTVPYEQYF; CDR3 DNA: TGTGCCAGCAGTTACTCCGGGACAGTACCCTACGAGCAGTACTTC
V gene: TRBV18; clone size: few; J gene: TRBJ2-7; D gene: NA; CDR3 protein: CASSPIGSSYEQYF; CDR3 DNA: TGTGCCAGCTCACCGATTGGGAGCTCCTACGAGCAGTACTTC
V gene: TRBV18; clone size: few; J gene: TRBJ2-7; D gene: NA; CDR3 protein: CASSPPGTILSEQYF; CDR3 DNA: TGTGCCAGCTCACCACCGGGGACAATCCTCTCCGAGCAGTACTTC
V gene: TRBV7-2; clone size: few; J gene: TRBJ1-1; D gene: NA; CDR3 protein: CASSLAEGWEAFF; CDR3 DNA: TGTGCCAGCAGCTTAGCTGAGGGCTGGGAAGCTTTCTTT
V gene: TRBV5-1; clone size: NA; J gene: TRBJ1-1; D gene: NA; CDR3 protein: CASRQTPSNTEAFF; CDR3 DNA: TGCGCCAGCAGACAGACCCCATCGAACACTGAAGCTTTCTTT
V gene: TRBV2; clone size: NA; J gene: TRBJ1-1; D gene: TRBD1; CDR3 protein: CASQETGLNTEAFF; CDR3 DNA: TGTGCCAGCCAGGAGACAGGGCTGAACACTGAAGCTTTCTTT
V gene: TRBV5-1; clone size: few; J gene: TRBJ1-5; D gene: TRBD1; CDR3 protein: CASRRGPEGQPQHF; CDR3 DNA: TGCGCCAGCAGGAGGGGGCCAGAGGGTCAGCCCCAGCATTTT
V gene: TRBV9; clone size: NA; J gene: TRBJ2-3; D gene: NA; CDR3 protein: CASSSHGGASTDTQYF; CDR3 DNA: TGTGCCAGCAGCTCCCATGGTGGGGCTAGCACAGATACGCAGTATTTT
V gene: TRBV6-5; clone size: few; J gene: TRBJ2-1; D gene: TRBD2; CDR3 protein: CASKTSGSRDEQFF; CDR3 DNA: TGTGCCAGCAAGACTAGCGGGAGCCGGGATGAGCAGTTCTTC
V gene: TRBV7-2; clone size: few; J gene: TRBJ2-7; D gene: TRBD2; CDR3 protein: CASSLAPRLAGGEQYF; CDR3 DNA: TGTGCCAGCAGCTTAGCGCCGCGACTAGCGGGAGGCGAGCAGTACTTC
V gene: TRBV7-9; clone size: NA; J gene: TRBJ2-7; D gene: TRBD1; CDR3 protein: CASSPPDRDSYEQYF; CDR3 DNA: TGTGCCAGCAGCCCCCCGGACAGGGACTCCTACGAGCAGTACTTC
V gene: TRBV2; clone size: few; J gene: TRBJ2-2; D gene: NA; CDR3 protein: CATGTSTNTGELFF; CDR3 DNA: TGTGCCACAGGGACATCTACGAACACCGGGGAGCTGTTTTTT
V gene: TRBV9; clone size: NA; J gene: TRBJ2-1; D gene: TRBD1; CDR3 protein: CASSVDRGAYNEQFF; CDR3 DNA: TGTGCCAGCAGCGTGGACAGGGGCGCATACAATGAGCAGTTCTTC
V gene: TRBV5-4; clone size: NA; J gene: TRBJ2-7; D gene: TRBD2; CDR3 protein: CASSLPGLSYEQYF; CDR3 DNA: TGTGCCAGCAGCTTGCCGGGACTATCCTACGAGCAGTACTTC